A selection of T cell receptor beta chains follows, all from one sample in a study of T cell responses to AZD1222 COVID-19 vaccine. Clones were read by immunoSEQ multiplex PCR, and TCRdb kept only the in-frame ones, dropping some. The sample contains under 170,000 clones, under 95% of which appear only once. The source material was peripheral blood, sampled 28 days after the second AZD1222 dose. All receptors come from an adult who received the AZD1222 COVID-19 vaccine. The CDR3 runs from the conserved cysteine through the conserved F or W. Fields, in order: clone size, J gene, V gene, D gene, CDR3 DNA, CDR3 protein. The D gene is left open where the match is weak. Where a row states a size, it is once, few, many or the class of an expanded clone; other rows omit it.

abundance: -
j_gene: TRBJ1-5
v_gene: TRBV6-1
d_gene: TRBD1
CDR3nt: TGTGCCAGCAGTGAAGCGGGACAGGGGGCACGAGGCAATCAGCCCCAGCATTTT
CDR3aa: CASSEAGQGARGNQPQHF

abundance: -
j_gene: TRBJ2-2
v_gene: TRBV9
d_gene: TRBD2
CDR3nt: TGTGCCAGCAGCGTCGGACTAGCTGGGGACGGGGAGCTGTTTTTT
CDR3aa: CASSVGLAGDGELFF

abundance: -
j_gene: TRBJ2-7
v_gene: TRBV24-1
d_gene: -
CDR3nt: TGTGCCACCAGTGGTGACTCCTACGAGCAGTACTTC
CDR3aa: CATSGDSYEQYF

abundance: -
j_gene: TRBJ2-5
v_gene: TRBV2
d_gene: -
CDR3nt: TGTGCCAGCAGCGAACAAGTGGCGAGTGAGACCCAGTACTTC
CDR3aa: CASSEQVASETQYF

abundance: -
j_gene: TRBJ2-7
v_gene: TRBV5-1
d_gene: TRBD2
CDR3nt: TGCGCCAGCAGCTCAAGCGGGGACTCCTACGAGCAGTACTTC
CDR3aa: CASSSSGDSYEQYF

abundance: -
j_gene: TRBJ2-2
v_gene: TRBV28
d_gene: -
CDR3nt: TGTGCCAGCACCGGACAACCGACCGGGGAGCTGTTTTTT
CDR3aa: CASTGQPTGELFF

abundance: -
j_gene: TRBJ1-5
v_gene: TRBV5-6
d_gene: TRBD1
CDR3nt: TGTGCCAGCAGCTTTTACAGGGGGCGCGGGCAGCCCCAGCATTTT
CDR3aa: CASSFYRGRGQPQHF

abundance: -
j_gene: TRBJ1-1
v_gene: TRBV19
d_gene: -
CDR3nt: TGTGCCAGTAGCACACAGGGTGGCACTGAAGCTTTCTTT
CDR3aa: CASSTQGGTEAFF

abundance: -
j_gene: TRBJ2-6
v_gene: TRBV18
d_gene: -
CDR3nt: TGTGCCAGCTCACCAGAAGCTTCCGCCAACGTCCTGACTTTC
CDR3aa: CASSPEASANVLTF

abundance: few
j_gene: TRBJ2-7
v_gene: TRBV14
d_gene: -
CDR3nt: TGTGCCAGCAGCTCGGGCTTGGGGAGAGGCTCCTACGAGCAGTACTTC
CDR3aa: CASSSGLGRGSYEQYF

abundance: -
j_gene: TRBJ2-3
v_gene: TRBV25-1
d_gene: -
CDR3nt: TGTGCCAGCAGTGAGAAGACTAGCACAGATACGCAGTATTTT
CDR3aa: CASSEKTSTDTQYF

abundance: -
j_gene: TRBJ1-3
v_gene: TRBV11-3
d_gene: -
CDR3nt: TGTGCCAGCAGCTCGAGGGTCAGGTCTGGAAACACCATATATTTT
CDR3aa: CASSSRVRSGNTIYF

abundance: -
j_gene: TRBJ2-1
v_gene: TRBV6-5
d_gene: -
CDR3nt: TGTGCCAGCAGTAGACCGGGACGTAGGGGCCATGAGCAGTTCTTC
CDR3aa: CASSRPGRRGHEQFF

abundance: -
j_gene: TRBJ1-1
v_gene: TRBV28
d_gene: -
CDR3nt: TGTGCCAGCAGGTCCGGGGGGACACCCGCTTTCTTT
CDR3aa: CASRSGGTPAFF

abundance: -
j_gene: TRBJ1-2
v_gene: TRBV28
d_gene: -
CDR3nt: TGTGCCAGCAGTTCGACACTTAACTATGGCTACACCTTC
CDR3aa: CASSSTLNYGYTF

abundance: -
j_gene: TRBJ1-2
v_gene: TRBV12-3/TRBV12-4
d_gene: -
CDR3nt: TGTGCCAGCAGTTTAGCGTTCAATGGCTACACCTTC
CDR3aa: CASSLAFNGYTF

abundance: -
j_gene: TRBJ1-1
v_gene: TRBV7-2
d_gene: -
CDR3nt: TGTGCCAGCAGCCCACAGAGATACATGAACACTGAAGCTTTCTTT
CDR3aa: CASSPQRYMNTEAFF

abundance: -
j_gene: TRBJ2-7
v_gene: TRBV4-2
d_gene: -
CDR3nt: TGTGCCAGCAGCCAAGATGTGAGTTCTTCCCAGTACGAGCAGTACTTC
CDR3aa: CASSQDVSSSQYEQYF

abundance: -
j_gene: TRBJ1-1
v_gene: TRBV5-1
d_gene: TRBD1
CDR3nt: TGCGCCAGCAGCTCCGGGACAGGGTCCATGAACACTGAAGCTTTCTTT
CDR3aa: CASSSGTGSMNTEAFF

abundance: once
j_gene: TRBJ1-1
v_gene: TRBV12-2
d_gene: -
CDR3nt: TGTGCAAGTCGCTTAGGGGGACGCACTGAAGCTTTCTTT
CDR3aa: CASRLGGRTEAFF

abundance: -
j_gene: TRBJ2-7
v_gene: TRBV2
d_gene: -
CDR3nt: TGTGCCAGCAGTGGACAGATCTACGAGCAGTACTTC
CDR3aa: CASSGQIYEQYF

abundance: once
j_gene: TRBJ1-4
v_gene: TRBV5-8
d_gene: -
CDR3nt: TGTGCCAGCAGCTTGGATGGTGAAAAACTGTTTTTT
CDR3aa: CASSLDGEKLFF

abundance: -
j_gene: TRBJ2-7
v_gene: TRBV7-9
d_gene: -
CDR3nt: TGTGCCAGCAGCCCTCCCGGACCCACATCCTACGAGCAGTACTTC
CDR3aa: CASSPPGPTSYEQYF

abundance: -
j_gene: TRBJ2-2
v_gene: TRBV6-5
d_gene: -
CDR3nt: TGTGCCAGCAGTTACAGAGGGGAAGGGACCGGGGAGCTGTTTTTT
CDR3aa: CASSYRGEGTGELFF

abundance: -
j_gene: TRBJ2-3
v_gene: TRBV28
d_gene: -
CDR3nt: TGTGCCAGCAGTTTCACTGGGGATACGCAGTATTTT
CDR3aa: CASSFTGDTQYF

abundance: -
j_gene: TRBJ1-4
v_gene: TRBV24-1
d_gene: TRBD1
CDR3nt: TGTGCCACCAGTGAGGGGACAGGGGGGAATGAAAAACTGTTTTTT
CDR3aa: CATSEGTGGNEKLFF

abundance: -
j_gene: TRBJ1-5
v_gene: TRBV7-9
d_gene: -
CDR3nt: TGTGCCAGCGCTTACCAGAGCTTGCCCCAGCATTTT
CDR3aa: CASAYQSLPQHF

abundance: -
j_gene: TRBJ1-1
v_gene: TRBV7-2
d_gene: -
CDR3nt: TGTGCCAGCAGCTTAGTAGGAGCCTTGAACACTGAAGCTTTCTTT
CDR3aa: CASSLVGALNTEAFF

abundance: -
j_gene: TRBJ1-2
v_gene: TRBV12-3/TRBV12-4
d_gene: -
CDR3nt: TGTGCCAGCAGTCCGGGAGCCAGTAATGGCTACACCTTC
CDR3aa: CASSPGASNGYTF

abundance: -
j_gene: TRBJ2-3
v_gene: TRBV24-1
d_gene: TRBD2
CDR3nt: TGTGCCACCAGTGATTTGCGGGGGGGTGCAGATACGCAGTATTTT
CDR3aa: CATSDLRGGADTQYF

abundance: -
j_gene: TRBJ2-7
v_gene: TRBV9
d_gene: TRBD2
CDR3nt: TGTGCCAGCAGCCAGGGGCTAGCGGGAGGGCCAAACTTC
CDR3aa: CASSQGLAGGPNF

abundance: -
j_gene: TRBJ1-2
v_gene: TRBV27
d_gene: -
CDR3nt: TGTGCCAGCAGTTCATTGAGACAGACGATGGCCGGGCCCTATGGCTACACCTTC
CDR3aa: CASSSLRQTMAGPYGYTF

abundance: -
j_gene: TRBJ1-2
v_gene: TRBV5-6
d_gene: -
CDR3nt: TGTGCCAGCAGCCCGCTAGGAGGGGGGGATGGCTACACCTTC
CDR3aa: CASSPLGGGDGYTF

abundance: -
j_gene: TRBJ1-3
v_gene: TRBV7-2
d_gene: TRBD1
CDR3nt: TGTGCCAGCGGCCGGACCGGGACAGGGGGCTTCGGAAACACCATATATTTT
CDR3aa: CASGRTGTGGFGNTIYF

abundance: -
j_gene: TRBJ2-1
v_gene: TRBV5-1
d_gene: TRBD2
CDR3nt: TGCGCCAGCAGCTTGAGGCTAGCGGCCAACAATGAGCAGTTCTTC
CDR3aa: CASSLRLAANNEQFF

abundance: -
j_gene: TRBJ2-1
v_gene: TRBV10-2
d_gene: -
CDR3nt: TGCGCCAGCAGTGGGACGCGCACTGGATCCTACAATGAGCAGTTCTTC
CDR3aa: CASSGTRTGSYNEQFF

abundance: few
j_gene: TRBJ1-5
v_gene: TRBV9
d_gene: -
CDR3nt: TGTGCCAGCAGCGTAGAGGGGTACCATCAGCCCCAGCATTTT
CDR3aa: CASSVEGYHQPQHF

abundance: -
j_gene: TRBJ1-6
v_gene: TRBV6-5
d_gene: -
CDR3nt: TGTGCCAGCAGGAGAGATTATAATTCACCCCTCCACTTT
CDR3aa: CASRRDYNSPLHF

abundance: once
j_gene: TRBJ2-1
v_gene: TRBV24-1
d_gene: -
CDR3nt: TGTGCCACCAGTGATCCCCAGGGCTACAATGAGCAGTTCTTC
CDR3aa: CATSDPQGYNEQFF

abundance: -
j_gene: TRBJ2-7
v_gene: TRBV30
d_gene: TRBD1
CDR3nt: TGTGCCTGGAGTAGAAACAGGGGCTCCTACGAGCAGTACTTC
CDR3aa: CAWSRNRGSYEQYF

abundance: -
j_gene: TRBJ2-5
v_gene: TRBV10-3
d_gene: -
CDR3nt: TGTGCCATCAAGTTTCAGGTCGGAGAGACCCAGTACTTC
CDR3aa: CAIKFQVGETQYF